Listed here are 19 T cell receptor beta chains from one sample, sequenced in a study of shared clonotypes between healthy human individuals (dated by TCRdb to 2020 to 2022). The protocol used for the library was the immunoSEQ multiplex PCR assay. Sourced from immuneACCESS, this table was stored by TCRdb with only in-frame sequences that have V and J called. A share of the clones is absent; for the studies checked, an unresolved V gene accounts for under half, and the remainder has no known explanation. The sample table holds approximately 650,000 clones, of which roughly 95% were seen once. Of the sample, 0.095% to 0.12% is held by the ten largest clones. CD8 naive samples consisted of CD45RO-negative cells that were positively selected for CCR7, yielding a CD45RA+CCR7+ population without TemRA cells. The sequenced material came from naive CD8+ T cells sorted from blood. The cell subset or site label of this sample denotes: CD45RA+CCR7+. The receptors originated from a woman in her thirties in good health.

This chain links TRBV10-3 with TRBJ2-1, with D hard to call. V lost 4 bases and J 0 bases, leaving 7 bases between the germline ends. The CDR3 totals 14 residues. Looked up from germline, CDR1 is ENHRY and CDR2 is SYGVKD. CDR3 residues: CAISGQNSYNEQFF. The CDR3 DNA sequence: TGTGCCATCAGTGGTCAGAACTCCTACAATGAGCAGTTCTTC.

V usage is TRBV6-6 and J usage is TRBJ2-5; the D is unclear. With the DNA end fitting TRBJ2-7 better, the J assignment may be wrong. CDR1 and CDR2 (germline): MNHNY, SVGAGI (reference sequence). This CDR3 is 14 amino acids long. Here the CDR3 reads CASTSTYSSYEQYF. CDR3 DNA: TGTGCCAGCACCAGCACCTATTCCTCCTACGAGCAGTACTTC.

The genes are TRBV28 and TRBJ2-7; D is possibly TRBD1 or TRBD2 (5 bases each). The CDR3 loop spans 12 amino acids. Germline V gene data show CDR1 as MDHEN and CDR2 as SYDVKM. This chain's CDR3 is CGVGDHTYEQYF. Written as DNA, the CDR3 is TGTGGTGTGGGGGACCATACCTACGAGCAGTACTTC.

The rearrangement links TRBV7-9 to TRBJ2-2; D is unclear. CDR3 length equals 14 residues. V was pared by 5 bases and J by 3 bases, with 10 bases between. Germline V gene data show CDR1 as SEHNR and CDR2 as FQNEAQ (reference sequence). The CDR3: CASSLSEDTGELFF. As DNA, the CDR3 is TGTGCCAGCAGCCTATCGGAAGACACCGGGGAGCTGTTTTTT.

The chain joins TRBV27 to TRBJ2-7, with TRBD2 identical over 7 bases. The CDR3 is made up of 14 amino acids. V trimming: 5 bases; J trimming: 4 bases; junction bases outside the gene matches: 8. The germline V gene encodes CDR1 MNHEY and CDR2 SMNVEV (reference sequence). CDR3 region: CASSHQRDRYEQYF. CDR3 in DNA: TGTGCCAGCAGTCATCAGCGGGATAGGTACGAGCAGTACTTC.

This clone was detected only once. This sequence joins TRBV19 and TRBJ1-5; 7 positions match TRBD1. The V gene's germline CDR1 is LNHDA and CDR2 SQIVND (reference sequence). CDR3 length: 22 amino acids. After removal of 5 bases from V and 0 bases from J, the junction contained 25 bases not matched to a gene. CDR3 in amino acids: CASSPSRLNGQVELDSNQPQHF. Written as DNA, the CDR3 is TGTGCCAGTAGTCCTTCCCGTTTGAATGGACAGGTCGAGTTGGATAGCAATCAGCCCCAGCATTTT. Based on the CDR3 plus reference TRBV19 and TRBJ1-5, the full variable domain is DGGITQSPKYLFRKEGQNVTLSCEQNLNHDAMYWYRQDPGQGLRLIYYSQIVNDFQKGDIAEGYSVSREKKESFPLTVTSAQKNPTAFYLCASSPSRLNGQVELDSNQPQHFGDGTRLSIL.

The CDR3 reads CASSLAQWDRQLGGANVLTF. In DNA form, the CDR3 reads TGTGCCAGCAGTTTAGCGCAATGGGACAGGCAGCTTGGGGGGGCCAACGTCCTGACTTTC. This chain uses TRBV28 with TRBJ2-6; 8 bases line up with TRBD1. This CDR3 is built from 20 residues. V lost 2 bases to trimming and J lost 4 bases; unmatched junction nucleotides: 16. The germline CDR1 and CDR2 sequences are MDHEN and SYDVKM.

The J gene is TRBJ2-7, the V gene TRBV28; tentatively, D is TRBD1 (6 bases). Germline CDR1 is MDHEN and CDR2 is SYDVKM. Trimming took 6 bases from V and 0 from J, leaving 15 bases between them. This CDR3 comprises 15 residues. The CDR3 DNA reads TGTGCCAGCAGCTTTTTGAGGGGGAGCTCCTACGAGCAGTACTTC. It specifies CASSFLRGSSYEQYF.

The chain joins TRBV4-1 to TRBJ2-7; 9 bases line up with TRBD2. Looked up from germline, CDR1 is MGHRA and CDR2 is YSYEKL. This CDR3 contains 15 residues. V gave up 1 base and J gave up 4 bases; unmatched junction bases: 5. The CDR3 DNA is TGCGCCAGCAGCCAAGGGTCTAGCGGGGTATACGAGCAGTACTTC. Translating it yields CASSQGSSGVYEQYF.

The chain is built from TRBV28 and TRBJ2-5; 8 bases line up with TRBD2. This CDR3 comprises 17 residues. Germline V gene sequence: CDR1 MDHEN, CDR2 SYDVKM. With V trimmed by 8 bases and J by 0 bases, 14 bases remained unmatched. CDR3 sequence reads: CASRVKRETQYQETQYF. In DNA, the CDR3 is TGTGCCAGCCGGGTGAAGCGGGAGACCCAGTACCAAGAGACCCAGTACTTC.

V is TRBV28 and J is TRBJ2-1, with no clear D. Germline assignment: CDR1 MDHEN and CDR2 SYDVKM. The V and J ends lost 2 bases and 2 bases respectively, with 4 bases between them. The length of the CDR3 is 13 residues. The CDR3 DNA follows: TGTGCCAGCAGTTTACAGCCCTACAATGAGCAGTTCTTC. Translation gives CASSLQPYNEQFF. Drawing the rest from reference TRBV28 and TRBJ2-1, the complete variable domain is DVKVTQSSRYLVKRTGEKVFLECVQDMDHENMFWYRQDPGLGLRLIYFSYDVKMKEKGDIPEGYSVSREKKERFSLILESASTNQTSMYLCASSLQPYNEQFFGPGTRLTVL.

This clone has a single count. V is TRBV19 and J is TRBJ1-5; D is ambiguous. The CDR3 totals 15 residues. The V end lost 3 bases, the J end lost 3 bases, and 12 bases lay between the germline ends. Germline V gene lookup returns CDR1 LNHDA and CDR2 SQIVND (reference sequence). The CDR3 DNA reads as TGTGCCAGTAGTATCGCTGGGATGGTCAATCAGCCCCAGCATTTT. This gives the protein CASSIAGMVNQPQHF.

Of note for this clone: This sample also contains other DNA sequences that code for the same CDR3. This chain joins TRBV6-5 and TRBJ2-7; the D is unclear. V was trimmed by 0 bases and J by 0 bases, leaving 12 bases between them. The CDR3 is made up of 16 amino acids. Per the germline V gene, CDR1 is MNHEY and CDR2 is SVGAGI. The CDR3 nucleotides are TGTGCCAGCAGTTACTCTGTCGGCGAAAGCTCCTACGAGCAGTACTTC. Translated, it gives CASSYSVGESSYEQYF.

The chain recombines TRBV11-2 with TRBJ2-1; 9 bases fit TRBD2. The CDR3 contains 16 residues. The germline CDR1 and CDR2 sequences are SGHAT and FQNNGV. V lost 1 base to trimming and J lost 4 bases; unmatched junction nucleotides: 5. CDR3 nucleotide sequence: TGTGCCAGCAGCTTAGTGGGCGGGAGGGCGTACAATGAGCAGTTCTTC. Its protein product is CASSLVGGRAYNEQFF.

The rearrangement joins TRBV27 to TRBJ1-5; 12 positions match TRBD1. J gave up 7 bases and V 6 bases, and 7 bases lay outside the gene matches. The CDR3 contains 15 residues. The germline CDR1 and CDR2 sequences are MNHEY and SMNVEV (reference sequence). The CDR3 DNA reads TGTGCCAGCAGCTCCGGGACAGGGGGCCGACAGCCCCAGCATTTT. Translated, it gives CASSSGTGGRQPQHF.

This sequence joins TRBV30 and TRBJ2-1; 7 bases match TRBD2. Germline trimming cut 2 bases from V and 3 bases from J; bases unmatched to any gene: 7. The germline V gene has CDR1 GTSNPN and CDR2 SVGIG (reference sequence). The CDR3 sequence is 15 residues long. Written as DNA, the CDR3 is TGTGCCTGGAGTACTATCCGGACTAGCTACAATGAGCAGTTCTTC. It translates to CAWSTIRTSYNEQFF.

V and J are TRBV15 and TRBJ2-2; the match to TRBD1 covers 10 bases. The germline V gene encodes CDR1 LNHNV and CDR2 YYDKDF (reference sequence). Losses at the gene ends were 0 bases for V and 4 bases for J; bases not matched to a gene: 5. This CDR3 contains 17 residues. CDR3 residues: CATSRDLTGGSTGELFF. CDR3 bases: TGTGCCACCAGCAGAGATCTGACAGGGGGCTCCACCGGGGAGCTGTTTTTT.

The chain joins TRBV30 to TRBJ2-1; D not resolved. Per the germline V gene, CDR1 is GTSNPN and CDR2 is SVGIG (reference sequence). The CDR3 spans 15 residues. Trimming took off 0 bases at V and 8 bases at J, with 17 bases between the two ends. Here the CDR3 reads CAWSVGLLPGDEQFF. The CDR3 DNA sequence: TGTGCCTGGAGTGTAGGGCTCCTCCCAGGCGATGAGCAGTTCTTC.

The chain joins TRBV7-6 to TRBJ2-5; a possible D gene is TRBD2 (6 bases). The CDR3 totals 14 residues. Germline CDR1 reads SGHVS; CDR2 reads FNYEAQ. V shed 6 bases and J shed 4 bases, with 15 bases lying between them. The DNA of the CDR3 is TGTGCCAGCAGGGGCGGGGAGTTCGGAGAGACCCAGTACTTC. Translation: CASRGGEFGETQYF.